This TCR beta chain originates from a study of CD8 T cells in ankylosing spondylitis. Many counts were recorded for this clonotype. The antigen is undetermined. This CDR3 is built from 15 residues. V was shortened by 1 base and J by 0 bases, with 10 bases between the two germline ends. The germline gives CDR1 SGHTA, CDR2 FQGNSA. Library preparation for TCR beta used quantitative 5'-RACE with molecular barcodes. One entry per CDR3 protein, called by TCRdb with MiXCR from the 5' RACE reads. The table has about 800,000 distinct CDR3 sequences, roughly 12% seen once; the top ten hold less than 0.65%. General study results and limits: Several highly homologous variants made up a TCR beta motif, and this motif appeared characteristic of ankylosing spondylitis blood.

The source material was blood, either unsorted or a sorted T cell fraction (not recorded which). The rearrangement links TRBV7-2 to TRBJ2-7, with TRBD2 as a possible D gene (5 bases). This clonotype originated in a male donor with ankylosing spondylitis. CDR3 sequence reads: CASSLGGYRSYEQYF. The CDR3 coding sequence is TGTGCCAGCAGCTTAGGAGGGTATCGCTCCTACGAGCAGTACTTC. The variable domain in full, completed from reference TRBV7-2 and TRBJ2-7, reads GAGVSQSPSNKVTEKGKDVELRCDPISGHTALYWYRQSLGQGLEFLIYFQGNSAPDKSGLPSDRFSAERTGGSVSTLTIQRTQQEDSAVYLCASSLGGYRSYEQYFGPGTRLTVT.